Listed below are T cell receptor beta chains from one sample, sequenced in a study of shared clonotypes between healthy human individuals. Sequencing was performed with immunoSEQ multiplex PCR; in TCRdb, only in-frame clones are kept and a portion is missing. This repertoire shows approximately 700,000 clones, around four fifths found once; its top ten account for around 1.8%. The sample comprised memory CD4+ T cells sorted from blood. Source of these receptors: a woman in her twenties or thirties in good health. Each CDR3 is given without its conserved first and last residue. Each record gives: J gene, V gene, CDR3 protein.

>TRBJ1-5|TRBV28
ASSLGTGDQPQH
>TRBJ1-1|TRBV19
ASSIRAVNTEAF
>TRBJ2-3|TRBV5-8
ASSWDTDTQY
>TRBJ2-3|TRBV6-4
ASSYRGQDTQY
>TRBJ2-5|TRBV2
ASMQGQVESPY
>TRBJ2-1|TRBV4-2
ASSQWGVNEQF
>TRBJ2-1|TRBV2
ASSERLAGVDEQF
>TRBJ2-5|TRBV5-1
ASSSDRWLETQY
>TRBJ2-5|TRBV29-1
SVDMGAAGETQY
>TRBJ2-6|TRBV2
AIYLGTSSGANVLT
>TRBJ2-5|TRBV4-1
ASSPTGLVETQY
>TRBJ2-6|TRBV28
ASSRRVANVLT
>TRBJ1-5|TRBV6-1
ASSEAGPQH
>TRBJ1-5|TRBV19
ASRTPDRVNQPQH
>TRBJ2-7|TRBV21-1
ASSQVSSSGRFYEQY
>TRBJ1-6|TRBV4-1
ASSQDVDNSPLH
>TRBJ2-5|TRBV7-2
ASSPTGANQETQY
>TRBJ1-1|TRBV6-1
ASSEMGREAF
>TRBJ1-5|TRBV7-8
ASSSGVLLPQH
>TRBJ2-1|TRBV14
ASSQLALYNEQF
>TRBJ2-3|TRBV11-3
ASSNSLLAGDTDTQY
>TRBJ2-2|TRBV19
ASTNRGQSTGELF
>TRBJ2-6|TRBV10-1
ASSERGSGANVLT
>TRBJ1-5|TRBV28
ASSNIRSNQPQH
>TRBJ2-3|TRBV6-1
ATQISTDTQY
>TRBJ1-1|TRBV6-6
ASSYQGGRGTEAF
>TRBJ2-1|TRBV15
ATSKLQGSWNEQF
>TRBJ2-3|TRBV27
ASSFLDTDTQY
>TRBJ2-3|TRBV28
ASSLGRADTQY
>TRBJ2-1|TRBV7-9
ASSQSIGTVWGAGEQF
>TRBJ1-1|TRBV9
ASSGRLGGAMNTEAF
>TRBJ2-2|TRBV7-3
ASSGRAGGPTGELF
>TRBJ2-4|TRBV5-1
ASSLGQGGIQY
>TRBJ1-1|TRBV4-1
ASSQGDRGFRDTEAF
>TRBJ2-7|TRBV10-3
AITASPGTYEQY